This TCR beta chain derives from a study of blood T cells in healthy people across ages. Study-level points and caveats: Long-lived and aged donors differed, with more naive CD4+ cells and higher diversity in the long-lived.

The germline V gene encodes CDR1 SGHRS and CDR2 YFSETQ. V shed 5 bases, J shed 4 bases, and the junction held 4 bases outside the gene matches. The CDR3 length is 15 residues. Only a few counts were recorded for this clonotype. No antigen is known for it. Primed by a sample-barcoded 5' primer and a J-beta primer mix, a second PCR proceeded for 7 to 11 cycles. TCRdb used MiXCR to reprocess the 5' RACE reads, holding one entry per CDR3 protein. The repertoire consists of 750,000 to 850,000 distinct CDR3 sequences, with 20% to 25% occurring once and the leading ten covering 3.7%. This sample was shared with a second study, whose subject was T cells of mothers and their children. From that study: Added by the second PCR's M1S primer were sample barcodes and 2-4 random nucleotides. Compared with unrelated pairs, related mother-child pairs had slightly higher, non-significant overlap.

The source is a boy under 18 in good health. Sequencing was done on a sample of blood. The chain is built from TRBV5-1 and TRBJ2-3, with 13 bases aligning to TRBD2. The CDR3 is CASRGLAGLSDTQYF. In nucleotides, the CDR3 is TGCGCCAGCAGGGGACTAGCGGGGCTTTCAGATACGCAGTATTTT.